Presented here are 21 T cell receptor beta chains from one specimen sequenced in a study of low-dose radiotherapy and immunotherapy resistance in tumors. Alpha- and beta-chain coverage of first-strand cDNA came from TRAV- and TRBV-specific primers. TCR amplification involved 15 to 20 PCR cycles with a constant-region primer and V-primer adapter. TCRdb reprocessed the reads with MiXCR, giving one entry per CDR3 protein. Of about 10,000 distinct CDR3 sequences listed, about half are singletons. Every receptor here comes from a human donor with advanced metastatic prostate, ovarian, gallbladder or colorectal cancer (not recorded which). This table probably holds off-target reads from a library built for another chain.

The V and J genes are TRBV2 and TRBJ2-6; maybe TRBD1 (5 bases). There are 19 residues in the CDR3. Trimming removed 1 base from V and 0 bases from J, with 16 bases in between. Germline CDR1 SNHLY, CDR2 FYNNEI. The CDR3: CASSEVGLGFSSGANVLTF. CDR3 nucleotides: TGTGCCAGCAGTGAAGTGGGGCTGGGGTTCAGCTCTGGGGCCAACGTCCTGACTTTC.

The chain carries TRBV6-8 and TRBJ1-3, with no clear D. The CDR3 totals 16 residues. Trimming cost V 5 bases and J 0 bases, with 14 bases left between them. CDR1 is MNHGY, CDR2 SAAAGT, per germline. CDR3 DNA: TGTGCCAGCAGTCGAGGCGCCACGAACTCTGGAAACACCATATATTTT. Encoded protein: CASSRGATNSGNTIYF.

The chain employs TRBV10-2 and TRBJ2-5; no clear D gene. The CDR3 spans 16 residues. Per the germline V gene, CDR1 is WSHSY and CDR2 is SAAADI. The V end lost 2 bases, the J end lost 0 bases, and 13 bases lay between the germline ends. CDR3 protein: CASSEGGSADQETQYF. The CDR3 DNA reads TGCGCCAGCAGTGAGGGCGGTTCGGCCGACCAAGAGACCCAGTACTTC.

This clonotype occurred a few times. CDR3: CASSVGPSNEQFF. The CDR3 DNA is TGTGCCAGCAGCGTGGGGCCCTCAAATGAGCAGTTCTTC. The rearrangement links TRBV5-4 to TRBJ2-1, with D maybe TRBD1 (5 bases). Germline lookup yields CDR1 SGHNT and CDR2 YYREEE (reference sequence). This CDR3 is 13 amino acids long. The ends were cut back, 4 bases at V and 7 bases at J, with 12 bases in the middle. Variable domain in full (rest from reference TRBV5-4 and TRBJ2-1): ETGVTQSPTHLIKTRGQQVTLRCSSQSGHNTVSWYQQALGQGPQFIFQYYREEENGRGNFPPRFSGLQFPNYSSELNVNALELDDSALYLCASSVGPSNEQFFGPGTRLTVL.

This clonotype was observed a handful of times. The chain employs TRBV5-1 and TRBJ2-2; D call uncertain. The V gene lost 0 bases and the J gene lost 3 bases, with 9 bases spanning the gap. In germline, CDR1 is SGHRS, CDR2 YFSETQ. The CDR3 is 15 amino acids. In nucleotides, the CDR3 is TGCGCCAGCAGCTTGGAAGACGGGTACACCGGGGAGCTGTTTTTT. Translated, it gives CASSLEDGYTGELFF.

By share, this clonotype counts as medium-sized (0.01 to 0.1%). The CDR3 DNA reads TGTGCCAGCAGTACGGGTGAAGGGTACAATGAGCAGTTCTTC. Translating gives CASSTGEGYNEQFF. This rearrangement joins TRBV12-3 or TRBV12-4 to TRBJ2-1; D is uncertain. Trimming took 5 bases from V and 4 from J, leaving 12 bases between them. The CDR3 runs to 14 residues.

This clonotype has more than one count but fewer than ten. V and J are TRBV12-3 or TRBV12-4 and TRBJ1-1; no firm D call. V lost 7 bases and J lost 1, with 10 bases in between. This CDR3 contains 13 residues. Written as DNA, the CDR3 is TGTGCCAGCAACCTATTAGGGAACACTGAAGCTTTCTTT. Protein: CASNLLGNTEAFF.

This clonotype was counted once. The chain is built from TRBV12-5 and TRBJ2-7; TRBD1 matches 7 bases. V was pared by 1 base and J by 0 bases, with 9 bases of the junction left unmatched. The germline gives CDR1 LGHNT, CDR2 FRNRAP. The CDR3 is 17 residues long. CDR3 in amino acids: CASGLAAFRDSSYEQYF. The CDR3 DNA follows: TGTGCTAGTGGTTTGGCCGCCTTTCGGGACAGCTCCTACGAGCAGTACTTC.

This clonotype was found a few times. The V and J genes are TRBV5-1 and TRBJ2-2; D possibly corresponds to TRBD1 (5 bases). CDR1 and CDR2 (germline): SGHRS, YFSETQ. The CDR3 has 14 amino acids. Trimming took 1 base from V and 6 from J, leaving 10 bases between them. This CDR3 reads CASSLSQVAGELFF. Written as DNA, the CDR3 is TGCGCCAGCAGCTTGTCACAGGTGGCCGGGGAGCTGTTTTTT.

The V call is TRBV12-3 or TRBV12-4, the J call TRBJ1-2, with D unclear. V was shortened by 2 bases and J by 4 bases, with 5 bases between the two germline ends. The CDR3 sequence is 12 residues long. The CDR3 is CASSLLGYGYTF. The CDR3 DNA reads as TGTGCCAGCAGTTTATTAGGCTATGGCTACACCTTC.

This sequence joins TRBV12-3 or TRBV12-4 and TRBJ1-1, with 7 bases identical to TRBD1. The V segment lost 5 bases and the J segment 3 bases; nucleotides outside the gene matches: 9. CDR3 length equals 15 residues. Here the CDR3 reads CASSPHDRADTEAFF. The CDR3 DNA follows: TGTGCCAGCAGTCCCCACGACAGGGCGGACACTGAAGCTTTCTTT.

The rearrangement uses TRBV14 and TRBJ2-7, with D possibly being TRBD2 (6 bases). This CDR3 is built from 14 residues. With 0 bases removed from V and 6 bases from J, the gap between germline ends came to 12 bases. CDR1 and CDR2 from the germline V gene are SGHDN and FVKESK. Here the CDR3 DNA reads TGTGCCAGCAGCCAAGAACTAGCTTCTCGCGAGCAGTACTTC. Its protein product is CASSQELASREQYF.

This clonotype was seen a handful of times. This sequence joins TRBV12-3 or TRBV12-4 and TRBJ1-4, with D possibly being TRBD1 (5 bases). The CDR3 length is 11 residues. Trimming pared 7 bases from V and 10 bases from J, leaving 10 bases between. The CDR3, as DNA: TGTGCCAGCACGGGGGGACGAAAACTGTTTTTT. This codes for CASTGGRKLFF.

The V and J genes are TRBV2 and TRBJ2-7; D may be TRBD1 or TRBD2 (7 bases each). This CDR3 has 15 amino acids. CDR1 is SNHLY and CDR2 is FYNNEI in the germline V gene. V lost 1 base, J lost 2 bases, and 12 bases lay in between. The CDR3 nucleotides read TGTGCCAGCAGTGAAGAGGCAGGGGGGGCCTACGAGCAGTACTTC. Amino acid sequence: CASSEEAGGAYEQYF.

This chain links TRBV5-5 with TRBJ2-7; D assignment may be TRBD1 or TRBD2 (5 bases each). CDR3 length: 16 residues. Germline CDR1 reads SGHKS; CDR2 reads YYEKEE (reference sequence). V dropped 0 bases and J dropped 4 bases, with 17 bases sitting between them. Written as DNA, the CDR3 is TGTGCCAGCAGCTTGGAGGTCACTCGGGGACCATACGAGCAGTACTTC. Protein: CASSLEVTRGPYEQYF.

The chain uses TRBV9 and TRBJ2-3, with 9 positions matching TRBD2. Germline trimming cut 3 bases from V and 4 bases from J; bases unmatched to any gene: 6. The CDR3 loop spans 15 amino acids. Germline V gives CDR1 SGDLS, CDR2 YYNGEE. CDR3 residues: CASSALAGNPDTQYF. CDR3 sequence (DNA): TGTGCCAGCAGCGCCCTAGCGGGGAATCCAGATACGCAGTATTTT.

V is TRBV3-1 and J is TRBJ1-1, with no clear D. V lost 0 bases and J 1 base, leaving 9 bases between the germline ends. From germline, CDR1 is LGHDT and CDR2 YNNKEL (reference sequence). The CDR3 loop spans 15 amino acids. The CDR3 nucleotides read TGTGCCAGCAGCCAAGAGGGTGTACCGAACACTGAAGCTTTCTTT. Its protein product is CASSQEGVPNTEAFF.

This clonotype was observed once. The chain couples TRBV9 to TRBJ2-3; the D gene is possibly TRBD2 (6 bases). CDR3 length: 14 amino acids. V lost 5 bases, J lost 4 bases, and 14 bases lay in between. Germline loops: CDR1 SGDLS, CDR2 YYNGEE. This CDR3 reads CASSWGVVSDTQYF. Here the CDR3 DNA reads TGTGCCAGCAGTTGGGGGGTTGTTTCAGATACGCAGTATTTT.

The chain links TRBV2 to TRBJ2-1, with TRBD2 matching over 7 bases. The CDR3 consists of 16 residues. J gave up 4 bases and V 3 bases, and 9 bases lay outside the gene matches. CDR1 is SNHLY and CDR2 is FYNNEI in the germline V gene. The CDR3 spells CASSEGGGTLYNEQFF. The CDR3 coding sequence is TGTGCCAGCAGTGAGGGGGGGGGGACTTTGTACAATGAGCAGTTCTTC.

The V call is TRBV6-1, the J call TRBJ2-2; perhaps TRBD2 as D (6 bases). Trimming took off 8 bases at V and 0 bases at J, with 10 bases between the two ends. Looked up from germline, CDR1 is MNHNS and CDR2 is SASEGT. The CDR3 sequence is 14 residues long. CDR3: CASGRHTNTGELFF. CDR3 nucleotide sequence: TGTGCCAGCGGGAGGCACACGAACACCGGGGAGCTGTTTTTT.

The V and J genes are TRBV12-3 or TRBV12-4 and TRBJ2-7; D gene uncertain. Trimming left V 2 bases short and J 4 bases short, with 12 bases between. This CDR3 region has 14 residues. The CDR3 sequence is CASSLTPHSYEQYF. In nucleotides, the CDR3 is TGTGCCAGCAGTTTAACCCCCCACAGTTACGAGCAGTACTTC.